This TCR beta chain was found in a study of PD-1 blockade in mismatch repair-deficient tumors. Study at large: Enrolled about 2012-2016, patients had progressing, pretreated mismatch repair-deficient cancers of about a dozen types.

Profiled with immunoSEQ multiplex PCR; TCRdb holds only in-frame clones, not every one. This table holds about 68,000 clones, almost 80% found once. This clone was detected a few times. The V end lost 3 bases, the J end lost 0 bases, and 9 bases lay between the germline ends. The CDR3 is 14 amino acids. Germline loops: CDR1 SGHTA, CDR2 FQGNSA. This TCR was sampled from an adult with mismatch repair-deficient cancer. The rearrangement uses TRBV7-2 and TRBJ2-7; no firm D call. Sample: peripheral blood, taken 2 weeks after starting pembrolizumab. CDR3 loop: CASSLSYSSYEQYF. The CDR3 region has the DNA TGTGCCAGCAGCTTGTCCTATAGCTCCTACGAGCAGTACTTC. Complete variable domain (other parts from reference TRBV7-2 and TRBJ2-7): GAGVSQSPSNKVTEKGKDVELRCDPISGHTALYWYRQSLGQGLEFLIYFQGNSAPDKSGLPSDRFSAERTGGSVSTLTIQRTQQEDSAVYLCASSLSYSSYEQYFGPGTRLTVT.